The sample holds a few counts of the clone carrying this T cell receptor beta chain. Its antigen is not known. The record originates from a study of CD8 T cells in acute hepatitis C reinfection. Notes on the study in general: All groups preferentially used TRBV04 and TRBV06, which was not due to overrepresentation in the naive pool. Chronically infected subjects had no follow-up NS3-1073 repertoires.

Generated by immunoSEQ multiplex PCR, the TCRdb table keeps only in-frame clones and is missing some. The sample records about 38,000 clones, 70% to 90% being singletons. This sample's time point: naive CD8 control sorted from an acute-time-point sample. The CDR3 runs to 13 residues. Germline V lookup: CDR1 MNHEY, CDR2 SMNVEV (reference sequence). V was pared by 4 bases and J by 7 bases, with 11 bases between. This sequence joins TRBV27 and TRBJ1-5; no definite D call. Specimen: naive CD8+ T cells from PBMCs. The sequence was collected from a woman younger than 35 who spontaneously cleared hepatitis C infection. The CDR3 spells CASSSFVEQPQHF. Written as DNA, the CDR3 is TGTGCCAGCAGTTCCTTCGTCGAGCAGCCCCAGCATTTT.